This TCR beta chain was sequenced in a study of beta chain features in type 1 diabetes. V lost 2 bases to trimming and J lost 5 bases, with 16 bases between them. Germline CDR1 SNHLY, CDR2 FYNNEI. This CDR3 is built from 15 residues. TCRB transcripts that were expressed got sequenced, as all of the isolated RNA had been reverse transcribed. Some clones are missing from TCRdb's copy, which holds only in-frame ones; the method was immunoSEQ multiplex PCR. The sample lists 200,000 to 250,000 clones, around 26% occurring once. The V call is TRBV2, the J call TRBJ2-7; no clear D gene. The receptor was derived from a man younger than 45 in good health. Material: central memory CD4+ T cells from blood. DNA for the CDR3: TGTGCCAGCAGTGAAACACGGGCCTTGATCCACGAGCAGTACTTC. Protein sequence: CASSETRALIHEQYF.